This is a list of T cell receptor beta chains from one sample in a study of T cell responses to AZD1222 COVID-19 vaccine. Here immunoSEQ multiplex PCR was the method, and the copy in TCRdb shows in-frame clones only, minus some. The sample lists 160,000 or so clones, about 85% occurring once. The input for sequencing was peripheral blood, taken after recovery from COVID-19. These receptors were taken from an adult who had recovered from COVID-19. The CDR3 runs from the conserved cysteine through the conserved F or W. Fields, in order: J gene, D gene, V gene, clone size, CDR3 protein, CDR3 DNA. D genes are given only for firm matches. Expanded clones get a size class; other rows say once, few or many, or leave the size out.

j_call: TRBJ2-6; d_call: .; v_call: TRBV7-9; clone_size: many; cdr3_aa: CASSSLLQGGSGANVLTF; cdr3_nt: TGTGCCAGCAGCTCCCTTCTCCAGGGCGGCTCTGGGGCCAACGTCCTGACTTTC
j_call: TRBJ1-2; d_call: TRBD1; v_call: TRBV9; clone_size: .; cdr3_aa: CASSEQGLNYGYTF; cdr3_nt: TGTGCCAGCAGCGAACAGGGGCTTAACTATGGCTACACCTTC
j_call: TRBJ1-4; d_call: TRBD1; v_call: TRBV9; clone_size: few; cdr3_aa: CASKPTGTGDEKLFF; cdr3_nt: TGTGCCAGCAAGCCTACGGGGACAGGGGATGAAAAACTGTTTTTT
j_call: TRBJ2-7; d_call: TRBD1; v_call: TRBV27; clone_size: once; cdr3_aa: CASSLQGASYEQYF; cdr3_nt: TGTGCCAGCAGTTTGCAGGGGGCCTCCTACGAGCAGTACTTC
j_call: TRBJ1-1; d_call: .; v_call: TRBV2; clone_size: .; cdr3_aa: CASTISTEAFF; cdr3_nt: TGTGCCAGCACCATTTCCACTGAAGCTTTCTTT
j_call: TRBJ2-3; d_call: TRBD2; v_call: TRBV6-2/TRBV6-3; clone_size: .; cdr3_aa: CASSPLGRGAKSSTDTQYF; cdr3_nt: TGTGCCAGCAGCCCCTTGGGGCGGGGGGCCAAATCTAGCACAGATACGCAGTATTTT
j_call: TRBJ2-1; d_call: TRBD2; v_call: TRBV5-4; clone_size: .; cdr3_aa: CASSPRTSGGWDEQFF; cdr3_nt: TGTGCCAGCAGCCCTCGGACTAGCGGGGGTTGGGATGAGCAGTTCTTC
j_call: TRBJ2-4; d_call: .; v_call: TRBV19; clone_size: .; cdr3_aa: CASSIVEARLGKNIQYF; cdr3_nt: TGTGCCAGTAGTATAGTTGAGGCCCGTTTGGGCAAAAACATTCAGTACTTC
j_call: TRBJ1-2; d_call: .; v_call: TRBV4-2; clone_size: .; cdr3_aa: CASSIRRDVYGYTF; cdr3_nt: TGTGCCAGCAGCATTCGTAGGGACGTTTATGGCTACACCTTC
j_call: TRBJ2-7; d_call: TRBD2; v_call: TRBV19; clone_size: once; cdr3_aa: CASSSGLAGGGEQYF; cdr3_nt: TGTGCCAGTAGTTCAGGACTAGCGGGAGGAGGCGAGCAGTACTTC
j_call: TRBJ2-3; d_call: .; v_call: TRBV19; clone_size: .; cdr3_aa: CASSIRPEGVADTQYF; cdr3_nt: TGTGCCAGTAGTATACGCCCGGAGGGCGTGGCAGATACGCAGTATTTT
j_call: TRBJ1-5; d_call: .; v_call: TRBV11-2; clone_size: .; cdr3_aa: CASSISGSNQPQHF; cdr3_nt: TGTGCCAGCAGCATCTCGGGATCCAATCAGCCCCAGCATTTT
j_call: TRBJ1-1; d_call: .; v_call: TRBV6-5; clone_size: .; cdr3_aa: CASSSGLLGNTEAFF; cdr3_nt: TGTGCCAGCAGTTCGGGGCTCCTAGGGAACACTGAAGCTTTCTTT
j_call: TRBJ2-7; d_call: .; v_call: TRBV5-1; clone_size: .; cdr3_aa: CASSLEGIEQYF; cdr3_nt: TGCGCCAGCAGCTTGGAGGGAATCGAGCAGTACTTC
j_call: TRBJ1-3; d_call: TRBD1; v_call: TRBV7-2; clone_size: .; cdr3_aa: CASSLLGTGSGNTIYF; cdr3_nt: TGTGCCAGCAGCTTACTAGGGACAGGGTCCGGAAACACCATATATTTT
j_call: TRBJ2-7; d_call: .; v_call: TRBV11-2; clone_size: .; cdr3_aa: CASSSGASYEQYF; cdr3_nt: TGTGCCAGCAGCTCCGGGGCTTCGTACGAGCAGTACTTC
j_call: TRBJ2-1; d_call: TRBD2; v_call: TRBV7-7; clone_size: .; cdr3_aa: CASSLGSGGRNEQFF; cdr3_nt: TGTGCCAGCAGCTTAGGTAGCGGGGGGAGAAATGAGCAGTTCTTC
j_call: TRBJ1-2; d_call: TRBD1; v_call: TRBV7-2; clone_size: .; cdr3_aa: CASSLVDRDYGYTF; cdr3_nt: TGTGCCAGCAGCTTAGTGGACAGGGACTATGGCTACACCTTC
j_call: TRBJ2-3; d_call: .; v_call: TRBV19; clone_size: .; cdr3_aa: CASSDLSSTDTQYF; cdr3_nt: TGTGCCAGTTCGGACCTCTCGAGCACAGATACGCAGTATTTT
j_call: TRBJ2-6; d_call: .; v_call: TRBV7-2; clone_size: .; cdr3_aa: CASSRNEGGSGANVLTF; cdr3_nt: TGTGCCAGCAGCAGGAACGAGGGGGGGTCTGGGGCCAACGTCCTGACTTTC
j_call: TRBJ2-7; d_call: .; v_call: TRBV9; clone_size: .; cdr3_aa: CASSPLTGGYEQYF; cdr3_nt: TGTGCCAGCAGCCCCTTGACAGGTGGCTACGAGCAGTACTTC
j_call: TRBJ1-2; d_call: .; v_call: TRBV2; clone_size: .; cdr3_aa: CASTGPHPGGGYTF; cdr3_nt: TGTGCCAGTACCGGGCCTCACCCGGGGGGTGGCTACACCTTC
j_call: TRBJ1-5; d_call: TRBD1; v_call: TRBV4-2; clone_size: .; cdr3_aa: CASSQEDRNRNQPQHF; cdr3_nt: TGTGCCAGCAGCCAAGAGGACAGGAACCGCAATCAGCCCCAGCATTTT
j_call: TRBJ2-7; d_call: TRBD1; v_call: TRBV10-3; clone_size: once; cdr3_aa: CAITTMDRSEQYF; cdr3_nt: TGTGCCATCACCACAATGGACAGGTCCGAGCAGTACTTC
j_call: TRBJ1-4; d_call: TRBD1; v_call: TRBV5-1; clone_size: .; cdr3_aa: CASSPGQGGEKLFF; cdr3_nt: TGCGCCAGCAGCCCGGGACAGGGAGGGGAAAAACTGTTTTTT
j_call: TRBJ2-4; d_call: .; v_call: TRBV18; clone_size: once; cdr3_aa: CASSPGTGGGQNIQYF; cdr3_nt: TGTGCCAGCTCACCTGGGACGGGTGGGGGACAAAACATTCAGTACTTC
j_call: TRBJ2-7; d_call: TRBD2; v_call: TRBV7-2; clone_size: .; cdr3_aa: CASSLAGTSGTYEQYF; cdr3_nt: TGTGCCAGCAGCTTAGCCGGGACTAGCGGGACCTACGAGCAGTACTTC
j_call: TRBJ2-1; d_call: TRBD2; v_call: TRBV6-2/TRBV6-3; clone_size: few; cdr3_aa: CASSLETSGRIYNEQFF; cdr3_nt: TGTGCCAGCAGCCTCGAGACTAGCGGGAGGATCTACAATGAGCAGTTCTTC
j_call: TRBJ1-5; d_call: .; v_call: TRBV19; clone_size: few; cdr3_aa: CASSTQNPSSRPQHF; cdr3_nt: TGTGCCAGTAGTACTCAAAACCCAAGTTCGCGGCCCCAGCATTTT
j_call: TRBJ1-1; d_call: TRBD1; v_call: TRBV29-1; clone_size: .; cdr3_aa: CSVLGGGKATEAFF; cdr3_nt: TGCAGCGTACTAGGGGGCGGGAAAGCCACTGAAGCTTTCTTT
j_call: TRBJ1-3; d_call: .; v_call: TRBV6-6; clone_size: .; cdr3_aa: CASKEVGVGGNTIYF; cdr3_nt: TGTGCCAGCAAGGAGGTTGGGGTGGGAGGAAACACCATATATTTT
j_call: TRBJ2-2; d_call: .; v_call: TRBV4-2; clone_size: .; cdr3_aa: CASSQGRGLDTGELFF; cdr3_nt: TGTGCCAGCAGCCAAGGTCGGGGACTCGACACCGGGGAGCTGTTTTTT
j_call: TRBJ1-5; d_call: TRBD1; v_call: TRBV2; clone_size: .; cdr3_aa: CASRFRSGQGDNQPQHF; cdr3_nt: TGTGCCAGCAGGTTCCGTTCGGGACAGGGTGACAATCAGCCCCAGCATTTT
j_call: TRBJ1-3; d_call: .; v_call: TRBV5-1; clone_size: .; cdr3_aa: CASRPQSGENTIYF; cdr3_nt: TGCGCCAGCAGGCCACAGTCCGGCGAAAACACCATATATTTT
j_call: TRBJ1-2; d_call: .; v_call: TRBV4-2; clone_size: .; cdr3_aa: CASSQEDRPRYGYTF; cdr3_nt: TGTGCCAGCAGCCAAGAAGACCGACCGCGCTATGGCTACACCTTC
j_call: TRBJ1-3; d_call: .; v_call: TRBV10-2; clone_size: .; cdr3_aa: CASSGQRENTIYF; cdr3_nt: TGCGCCAGCAGTGGTCAGAGAGAAAACACCATATATTTT
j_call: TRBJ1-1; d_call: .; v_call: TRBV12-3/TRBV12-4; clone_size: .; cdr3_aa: CASSLPAEAFF; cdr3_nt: TGTGCCAGCAGTTTACCCGCTGAAGCTTTCTTT
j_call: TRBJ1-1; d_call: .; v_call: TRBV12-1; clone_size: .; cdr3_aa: CASSRPNTEAFF; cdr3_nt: TGTGCCAGCAGCCGACCGAACACTGAAGCTTTCTTT
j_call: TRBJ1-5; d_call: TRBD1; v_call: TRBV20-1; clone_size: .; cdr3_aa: CSASPGTGANQPQHF; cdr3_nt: TGCAGTGCTAGTCCCGGGACAGGGGCCAATCAGCCCCAGCATTTT
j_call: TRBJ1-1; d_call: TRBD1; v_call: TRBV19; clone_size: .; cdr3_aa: CASRTGTVITEAFF; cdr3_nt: TGTGCCAGCAGAACCGGGACAGTGATCACTGAAGCTTTCTTT
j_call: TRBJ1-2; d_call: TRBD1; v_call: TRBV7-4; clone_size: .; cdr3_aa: CASSLEGTGASMGRVCGYTF; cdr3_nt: TGTGCCAGCAGCCTTGAGGGGACAGGGGCGAGTATGGGGCGAGTATGTGGCTACACCTTC
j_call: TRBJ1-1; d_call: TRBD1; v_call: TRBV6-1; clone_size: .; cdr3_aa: CASWDRALRDTEAFF; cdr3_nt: TGTGCCAGCTGGGACAGGGCGCTCCGGGACACTGAAGCTTTCTTT
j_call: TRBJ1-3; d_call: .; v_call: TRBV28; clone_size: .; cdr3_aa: CASMGRWAIYF; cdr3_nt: TGTGCCTCGATGGGTAGATGGGCCATATATTTT
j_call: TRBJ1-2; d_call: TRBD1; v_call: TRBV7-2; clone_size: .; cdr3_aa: CASSSRTGANYGYTF; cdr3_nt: TGTGCCAGCAGCTCCCGGACAGGAGCTAACTATGGCTACACCTTC
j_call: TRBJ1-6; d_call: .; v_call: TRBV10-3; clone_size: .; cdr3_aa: CAINPGDNSPLHF; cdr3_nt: TGTGCCATCAACCCGGGGGACAATTCACCCCTCCACTTT
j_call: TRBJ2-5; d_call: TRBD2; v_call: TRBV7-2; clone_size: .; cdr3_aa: CASSHTSGGEQETQYF; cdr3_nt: TGTGCCAGCAGCCACACGTCGGGGGGGGAGCAAGAGACCCAGTACTTC
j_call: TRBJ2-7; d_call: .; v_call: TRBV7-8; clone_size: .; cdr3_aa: CASSQSAGEQYF; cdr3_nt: TGTGCCAGCAGCCAGAGTGCGGGCGAGCAGTACTTC
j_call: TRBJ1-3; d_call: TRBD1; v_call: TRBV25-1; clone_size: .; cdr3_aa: CASSVTGGAGNTIYF; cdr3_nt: TGTGCCAGCAGTGTGACAGGGGGGGCTGGAAACACCATATATTTT
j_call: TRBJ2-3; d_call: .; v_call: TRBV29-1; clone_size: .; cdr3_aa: CSVGGDTLGSTDTQYF; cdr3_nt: TGCAGCGTTGGTGGAGACACCCTAGGTAGCACAGATACGCAGTATTTT
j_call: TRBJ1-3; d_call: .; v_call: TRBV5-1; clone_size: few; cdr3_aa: CASSLGGVLPAGDSGNTIYF; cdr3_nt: TGCGCCAGCAGCTTGGGGGGTGTTCTCCCGGCCGGAGACTCTGGAAACACCATATATTTT
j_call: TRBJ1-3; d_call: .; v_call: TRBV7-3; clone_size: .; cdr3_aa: CASSFGARSGNTIYF; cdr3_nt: TGTGCCAGCAGCTTCGGAGCGCGCTCTGGAAACACCATATATTTT
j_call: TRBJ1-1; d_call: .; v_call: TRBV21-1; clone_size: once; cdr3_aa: CASSRGTGLLNTEAFF; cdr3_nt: TGTGCCAGCAGCAGGGGGACAGGGCTACTGAACACTGAAGCTTTCTTT
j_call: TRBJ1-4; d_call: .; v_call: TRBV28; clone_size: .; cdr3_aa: CASSWMGQTNEKLFF; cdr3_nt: TGTGCCAGCAGTTGGATGGGCCAGACTAATGAAAAACTGTTTTTT
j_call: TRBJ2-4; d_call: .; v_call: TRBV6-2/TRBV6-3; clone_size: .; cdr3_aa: CASSDRGGRRAIQYF; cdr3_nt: TGTGCCAGCAGTGACCGGGGAGGCAGAAGAGCCATTCAGTACTTC
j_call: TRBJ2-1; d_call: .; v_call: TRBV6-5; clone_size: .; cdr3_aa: CASTPGNNEQFF; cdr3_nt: TGTGCCAGCACCCCGGGCAACAATGAGCAGTTCTTC